This T cell receptor beta chain comes out of a study of blood T cells in healthy people across ages. After removal of 5 bases from V and 4 bases from J, the junction contained 19 bases not matched to a gene. The CDR3 totals 19 residues. Germline values: CDR1 SEHNR, CDR2 FQNEAQ (reference sequence). In each sample, at least 7 million PBMCs were isolated. This clonotype was recorded only once. No antigen is known for it. Primers used in a second PCR of about 7 to 12 cycles were a sample-barcoded 5' primer and a J-beta primer mix. TCRdb reanalysed the 5' RACE reads using MiXCR and keeps one entry per CDR3 protein. The sample records approximately 1,000,000 distinct CDR3 sequences, around two fifths being singletons. The study's findings and limits: TCR beta diversity was tightly associated with the proportion of naive T cells. When set beside aged donors, long-lived donors presented more naive CD4+ cells and higher diversity. As age increased, TCR beta diversity per million T cells fell in a roughly linear fashion.

The sequencing input was blood. The sequence came from a man aged 18 to 29 in good health. The J gene is TRBJ2-1, the V gene TRBV7-9; 8 bases fit TRBD2. CDR3 region: CASSTARWGGGRWYNEQFF. CDR3 nucleotide sequence: TGTGCCAGCAGCACCGCAAGATGGGGCGGGGGGCGATGGTACAATGAGCAGTTCTTC.